What follows describes a single T cell receptor beta chain. This sample was included in a study of shared clonotypes between healthy human individuals. This CDR3 region has 15 residues. Germline assignment: CDR1 MNHEY and CDR2 SMNVEV (reference sequence). The V and J ends lost 1 base and 4 bases respectively, with 14 bases between them. Some clones are missing from TCRdb's copy, which holds only in-frame ones; the method was immunoSEQ multiplex PCR. The sample carries roughly 1,100,000 clones, roughly 75% recorded once. The V call is TRBV27, the J call TRBJ2-7, with D possibly TRBD2 on 6 matching bases. The sequence came from a man aged 18 to 30 in good health. The sequenced sample was memory CD4+ T cells sorted from blood. The subset here: CD45RA-negative fraction. The CDR3 protein is CASSLFPGRGYEQYF. CDR3 bases: TGTGCCAGCAGTTTATTTCCGGGGCGGGGTTACGAGCAGTACTTC.